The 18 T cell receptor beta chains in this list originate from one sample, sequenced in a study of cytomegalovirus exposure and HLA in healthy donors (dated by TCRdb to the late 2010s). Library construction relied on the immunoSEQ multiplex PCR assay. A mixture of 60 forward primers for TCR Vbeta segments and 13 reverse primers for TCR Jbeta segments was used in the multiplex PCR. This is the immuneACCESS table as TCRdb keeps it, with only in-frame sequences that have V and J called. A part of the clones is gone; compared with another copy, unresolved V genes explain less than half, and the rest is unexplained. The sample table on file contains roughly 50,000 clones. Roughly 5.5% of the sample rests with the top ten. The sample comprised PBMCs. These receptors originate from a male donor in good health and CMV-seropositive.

CDR3 sequence (DNA): TGTGCCAGCAGCGGTCAGGGGGGACTCGGCAATGAGCAGTTCTTC. This codes for CASSGQGGLGNEQFF. The rearrangement joins TRBV7-2 to TRBJ2-1, with D maybe TRBD1 (7 bases). Trimming cost V 5 bases and J 6 bases, with 17 bases left between them. The germline V gene encodes CDR1 SGHTA and CDR2 FQGNSA. The CDR3 runs 15 residues.

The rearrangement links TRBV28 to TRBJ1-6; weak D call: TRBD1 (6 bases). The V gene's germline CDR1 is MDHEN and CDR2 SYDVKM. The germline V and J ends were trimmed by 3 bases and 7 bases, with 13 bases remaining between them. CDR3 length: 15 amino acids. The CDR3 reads CASSFLPTGNSPLHF. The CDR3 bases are TGTGCCAGCAGTTTCTTACCAACAGGGAATTCACCCCTCCACTTT.

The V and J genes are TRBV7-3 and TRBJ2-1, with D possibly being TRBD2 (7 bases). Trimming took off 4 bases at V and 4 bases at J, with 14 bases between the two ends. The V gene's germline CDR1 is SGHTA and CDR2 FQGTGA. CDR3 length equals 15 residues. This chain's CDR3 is CASSYGRGGYNEQFF. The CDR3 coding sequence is TGTGCCAGCAGCTATGGCAGGGGAGGGTACAATGAGCAGTTCTTC.

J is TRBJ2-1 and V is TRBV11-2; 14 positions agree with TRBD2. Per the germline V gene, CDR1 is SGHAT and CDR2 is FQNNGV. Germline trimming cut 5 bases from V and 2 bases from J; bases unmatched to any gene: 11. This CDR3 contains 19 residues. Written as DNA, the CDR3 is TGTGCCAGCAGCCCCGCCGGGACTAGCGGGGGAGAGGCCTACAATGAGCAGTTCTTC. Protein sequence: CASSPAGTSGGEAYNEQFF.

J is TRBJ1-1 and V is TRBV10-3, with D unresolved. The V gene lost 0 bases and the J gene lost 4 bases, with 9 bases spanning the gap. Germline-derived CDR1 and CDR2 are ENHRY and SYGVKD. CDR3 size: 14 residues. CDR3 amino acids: CAISESSGATEAFF. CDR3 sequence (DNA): TGTGCCATCAGTGAGTCTTCTGGAGCCACTGAAGCTTTCTTT.

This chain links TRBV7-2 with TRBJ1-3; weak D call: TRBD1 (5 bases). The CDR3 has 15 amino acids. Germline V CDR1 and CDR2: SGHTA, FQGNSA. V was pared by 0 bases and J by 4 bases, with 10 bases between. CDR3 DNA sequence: TGTGCCAGCAGCTTAGCCAGGGTAGGAGGAAACACCATATATTTT. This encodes CASSLARVGGNTIYF.

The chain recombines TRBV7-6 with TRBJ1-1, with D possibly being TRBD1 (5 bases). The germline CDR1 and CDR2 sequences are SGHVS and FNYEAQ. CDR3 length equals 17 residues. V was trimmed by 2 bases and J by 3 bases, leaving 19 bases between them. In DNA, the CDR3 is TGTGCCAGCAGCTTAACCGCCGGGAGGGGAGGTTACACTGAAGCTTTCTTT. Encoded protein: CASSLTAGRGGYTEAFF.

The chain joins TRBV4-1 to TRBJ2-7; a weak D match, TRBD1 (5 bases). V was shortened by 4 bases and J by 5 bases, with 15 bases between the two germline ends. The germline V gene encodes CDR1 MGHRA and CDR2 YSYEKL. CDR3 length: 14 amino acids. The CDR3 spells CASSLLPGYDEQYF. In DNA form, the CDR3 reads TGCGCCAGCAGCCTCCTTCCAGGGTACGACGAGCAGTACTTC.

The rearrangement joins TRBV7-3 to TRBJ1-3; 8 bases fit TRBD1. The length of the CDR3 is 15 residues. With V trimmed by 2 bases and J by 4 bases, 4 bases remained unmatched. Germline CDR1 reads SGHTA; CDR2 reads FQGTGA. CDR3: CASSLSGGYGNTIYF. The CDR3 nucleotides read TGTGCCAGCAGCTTATCAGGGGGCTACGGAAACACCATATATTTT.

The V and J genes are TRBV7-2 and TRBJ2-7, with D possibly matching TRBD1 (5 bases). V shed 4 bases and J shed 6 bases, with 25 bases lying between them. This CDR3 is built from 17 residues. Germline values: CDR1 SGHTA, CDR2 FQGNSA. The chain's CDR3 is CASSYRPPVGRFGEQYF. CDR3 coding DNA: TGTGCCAGCAGCTACAGGCCTCCGGTAGGAAGGTTTGGCGAGCAGTACTTC.

The CDR3 here is CASSSGQTVLWQYF. The CDR3, as DNA: TGTGCCAGCAGCTCGGGACAGACGGTCTTGTGGCAGTACTTC. The V gene is TRBV5-5, the J gene TRBJ2-7, with TRBD1 matching 7 bases. The length of the CDR3 is 14 residues. J was trimmed by 9 bases and V by 3 bases; bases with no gene match: 12. CDR1 and CDR2 (germline): SGHKS, YYEKEE (reference sequence).

The CDR3, as DNA: TGTGCCAGCAGCCCGGGCCGGGACAGGAAAAACATTCAGTACTTC. As protein: CASSPGRDRKNIQYF. J is TRBJ2-4 and V is TRBV6-6, with TRBD1 identical over 8 bases. V was pared by 6 bases and J by 4 bases, with 8 bases of the junction left unmatched. CDR1 and CDR2 (germline): MNHNY, SVGAGI (reference sequence). The CDR3 covers 15 residues.

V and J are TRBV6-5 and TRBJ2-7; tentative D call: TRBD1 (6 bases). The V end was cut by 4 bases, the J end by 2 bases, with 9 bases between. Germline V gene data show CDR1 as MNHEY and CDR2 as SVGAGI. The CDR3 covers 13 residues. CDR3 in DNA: TGTGCCAGCAGTTTGGGGGCCGCCTACGAGCAGTACTTC. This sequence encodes CASSLGAAYEQYF.

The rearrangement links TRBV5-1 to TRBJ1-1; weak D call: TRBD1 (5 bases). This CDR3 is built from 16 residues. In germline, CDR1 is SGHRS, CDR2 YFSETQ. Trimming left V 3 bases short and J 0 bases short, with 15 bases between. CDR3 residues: CASSSQGFRVNTEAFF. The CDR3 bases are TGCGCCAGCAGCTCCCAGGGTTTTCGGGTGAACACTGAAGCTTTCTTT.

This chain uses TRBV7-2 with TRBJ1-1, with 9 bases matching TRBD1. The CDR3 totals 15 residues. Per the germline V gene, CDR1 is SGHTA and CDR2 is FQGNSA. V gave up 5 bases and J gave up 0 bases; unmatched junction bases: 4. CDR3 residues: CASSPGQGLNTEAFF. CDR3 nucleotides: TGTGCCAGCAGCCCCGGACAGGGGTTGAACACTGAAGCTTTCTTT.

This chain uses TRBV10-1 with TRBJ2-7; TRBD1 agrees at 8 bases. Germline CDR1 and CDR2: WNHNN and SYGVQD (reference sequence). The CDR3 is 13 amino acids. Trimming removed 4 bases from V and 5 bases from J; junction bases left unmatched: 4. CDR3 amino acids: CASSAAGGHEQYF. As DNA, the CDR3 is TGCGCCAGCAGTGCGGCAGGGGGCCACGAGCAGTACTTC.

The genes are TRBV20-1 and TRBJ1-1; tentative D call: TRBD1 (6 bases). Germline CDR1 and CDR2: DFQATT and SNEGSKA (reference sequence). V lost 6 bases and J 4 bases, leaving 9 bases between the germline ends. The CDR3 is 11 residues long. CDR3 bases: TGCAGTGCAACAGGGTTCACTGAAGCTTTCTTT. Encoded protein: CSATGFTEAFF.

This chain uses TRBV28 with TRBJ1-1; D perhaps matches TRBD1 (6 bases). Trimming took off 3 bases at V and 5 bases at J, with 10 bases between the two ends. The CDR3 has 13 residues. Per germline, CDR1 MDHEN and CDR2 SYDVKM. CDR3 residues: CASSFRGMTEAFF. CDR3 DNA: TGTGCCAGCAGTTTCAGGGGTATGACTGAAGCTTTCTTT.